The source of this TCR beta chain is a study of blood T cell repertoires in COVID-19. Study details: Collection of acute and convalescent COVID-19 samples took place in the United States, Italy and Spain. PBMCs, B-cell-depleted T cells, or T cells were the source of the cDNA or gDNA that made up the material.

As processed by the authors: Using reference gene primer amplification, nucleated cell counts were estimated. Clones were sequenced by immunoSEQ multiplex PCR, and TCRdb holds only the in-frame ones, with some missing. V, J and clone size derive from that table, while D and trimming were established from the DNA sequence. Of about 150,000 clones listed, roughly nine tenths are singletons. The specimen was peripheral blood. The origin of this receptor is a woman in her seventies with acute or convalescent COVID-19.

This CDR3 is CASSRTSGDADTQYF. CDR3 nucleotides: TGTGCCAGTAGTAGGACTAGCGGGGACGCAGATACGCAGTATTTT. The V call is TRBV19, the J call TRBJ2-3; 12 bases are a match to TRBD2. V gave up 4 bases and J gave up 4 bases; unmatched junction bases: 3. This CDR3 comprises 15 residues. Germline assignment: CDR1 LNHDA and CDR2 SQIVND (reference sequence).